Listed here are 23 T cell receptor beta chains from one sample, sequenced in a study of T cells in Graves' hyperthyroidism and ophthalmopathy. Amplified TCR beta CDR3 regions came from RNA transcripts. HTBI primers were used for first-round RT-PCR of the TCR CDR3. One entry per CDR3 protein, called by TCRdb with MiXCR from the multiplex PCR reads. This repertoire shows more than 350,000 distinct CDR3 sequences, 12% to 15% found once; its top ten account for under 25%. What was sequenced was blood. These receptors originate from a woman in her sixties or seventies with Graves' ophthalmopathy.

In regard to this clonotype: A clone one base away is much larger, so this may be a read error. The chain has TRBV7-2 and TRBJ2-7, with no clear D. The CDR3 contains 14 residues. V gave up 2 bases and J gave up 2 bases, with 10 bases separating them. Germline lookup yields CDR1 SGHTA and CDR2 FQGNSA. CDR3 loop: CASSLLGLPYEQYF. The CDR3 DNA reads as TGTGCCAGCAGCTTACTAGGGCTCCCCTACGAGCAGTACTTC.

This clonotype was recorded a few times. The V call is TRBV5-1, the J call TRBJ2-3, with TRBD1 matching 7 bases. Germline CDR1 is SGHRS and CDR2 is YFSETQ. Losses at the gene ends were 4 bases for V and 4 bases for J; bases not matched to a gene: 9. This CDR3 has 15 residues. This CDR3 is CASSPDRPSADTQYF. DNA for the CDR3: TGCGCCAGCAGCCCGGACAGGCCTTCGGCAGATACGCAGTATTTT.

This clonotype has a count of ten or more. The chain joins TRBV3-1 to TRBJ2-5; D not resolved. The ends were cut back, 0 bases at V and 5 bases at J, with 13 bases in the middle. This CDR3 contains 15 residues. The V gene's germline CDR1 is LGHDT and CDR2 YNNKEL (reference sequence). The CDR3, as DNA: TGTGCCAGCAGCCAAGATCCGACGCCCCGGGAGACCCAGTACTTC. The encoded protein is CASSQDPTPRETQYF.

This clonotype was counted ten times or more. The chain couples TRBV28 to TRBJ2-3; 12 bases map to TRBD2. With 6 bases clipped from V and 0 bases from J, the junction kept 10 bases outside the gene matches. Germline values: CDR1 MDHEN, CDR2 SYDVKM. The CDR3 length is 18 residues. CDR3 DNA sequence: TGTGCCAGCAGCCCAGCCCCCGGACTAGCGGGAAGCACAGATACGCAGTATTTT. Protein: CASSPAPGLAGSTDTQYF. The entire variable domain, with the rest obtained from reference TRBV28 and TRBJ2-3, is as follows: DVKVTQSSRYLVKRTGEKVFLECVQDMDHENMFWYRQDPGLGLRLIYFSYDVKMKEKGDIPEGYSVSREKKERFSLILESASTNQTSMYLCASSPAPGLAGSTDTQYFGPGTRLTVL.

This chain uses TRBV10-2 with TRBJ2-7; TRBD2 agrees at 8 bases. Germline trimming cut 2 bases from V and 3 bases from J; bases unmatched to any gene: 9. CDR3 length: 16 residues. From germline, CDR1 is WSHSY and CDR2 SAAADI. The chain's CDR3 is CASSELSGASLYEQYF. CDR3 DNA: TGCGCCAGCAGTGAGCTTAGCGGGGCCTCCCTCTACGAGCAGTACTTC.

In this sample, this clonotype turned up many times. The chain couples TRBV27 to TRBJ2-1; D unresolved. From germline, CDR1 is MNHEY and CDR2 SMNVEV (reference sequence). Trimming left V 2 bases short and J 8 bases short, with 19 bases between. The CDR3 runs 16 residues. This CDR3 reads CASSLSEGISVHEQFF. The CDR3 DNA is TGTGCCAGCAGTTTAAGTGAAGGTATCTCTGTTCATGAGCAGTTCTTC.

Comments on this clonotype: This may be a read error, as it is one base from a much larger clone. The chain is built from TRBV28 and TRBJ2-7; the D gene is possibly TRBD2 (5 bases). V was cut by 9 bases and J by 8 bases, with 20 bases left in between. The germline CDR1 and CDR2 sequences are MDHEN and SYDVKM. The CDR3 is 13 residues long. DNA for the CDR3: TGTGCCAGAAAACTAGGGTTTTCTCCGAAGCAGTACTTC. Residues: CARKLGFSPKQYF.

The rearrangement links TRBV5-5 to TRBJ1-6; D perhaps matches TRBD1 (5 bases). V was clipped by 4 bases and J by 8 bases, with 13 bases between them. The CDR3 sequence is 14 residues long. Germline V gives CDR1 SGHKS, CDR2 YYEKEE (reference sequence). In nucleotides, the CDR3 is TGTGCCAGCAGCCTCATCGACAGTCATTCACCCCTCCACTTT. Translated: CASSLIDSHSPLHF.

This clonotype was seen repeatedly, ten times or more. The chain joins TRBV30 to TRBJ2-7; D gene uncertain. Between the trimmed V and J ends, which lost 2 bases and 0 bases, there was a span of 8 bases. Germline V lookup: CDR1 GTSNPN, CDR2 SVGIG (reference sequence). The CDR3 is 13 amino acids. DNA of the CDR3: TGTGCCTGGAGTCGAACGGACTCCTACGAGCAGTACTTC. Protein product: CAWSRTDSYEQYF.

This clonotype was seen many times. V usage is TRBV20-1 and J usage is TRBJ2-7; perhaps D is TRBD1 or TRBD2 (6 bases each). Trimming took 5 bases from V and 3 from J, leaving 23 bases between them. The CDR3 is made up of 16 amino acids. Germline CDR1 is DFQATT and CDR2 is SNEGSKA (reference sequence). CDR3 amino acids: CSAPSLRGEMVYEQYF. The DNA for the CDR3 is TGCAGTGCTCCCTCCCTGAGGGGGGAAATGGTCTACGAGCAGTACTTC.

The chain uses TRBV28 and TRBJ2-5; the match to TRBD2 covers 10 bases. Trimming cost V 5 bases and J 1 base; bases outside gene matches: 7. The CDR3 has 16 residues. The V gene's germline CDR1 is MDHEN and CDR2 SYDVKM. This chain's CDR3 is CASSKSGRAPQETQYF. The CDR3 DNA is TGTGCCAGCAGTAAAAGCGGGAGGGCACCCCAAGAGACCCAGTACTTC.

This clonotype has a count of ten or more. The chain uses TRBV6-5 and TRBJ2-7; 7 nucleotides agree with TRBD1. Germline CDR1 reads MNHEY; CDR2 reads SVGAGI. The CDR3 has 15 amino acids. V shed 0 bases and J 0 bases; nucleotides not matched to a gene: 2. Written as DNA, the CDR3 is TGTGCCAGCAGTTACTCGGGGACAGACTCCTACGAGCAGTACTTC. This codes for CASSYSGTDSYEQYF.

There are many counts of this clonotype. This chain uses TRBV5-1 with TRBJ2-7, with TRBD1 identical over 9 bases. CDR3 length: 14 amino acids. Germline CDR1 is SGHRS and CDR2 is YFSETQ. Germline trimming cut 4 bases from V and 6 bases from J; bases unmatched to any gene: 8. CDR3 loop: CASSPGTGYLEQYF. CDR3 sequence (DNA): TGCGCCAGCAGCCCCGGGACAGGGTATCTCGAGCAGTACTTC.

In its sample, this clonotype was seen many times. CDR3 protein: CASSQESNRGIEQYF. Written as DNA, the CDR3 is TGTGCCAGCAGCCAAGAATCCAACAGGGGTATCGAGCAGTACTTC. This rearrangement joins TRBV3-1 to TRBJ2-7; the match to TRBD1 covers 7 bases. Losses at the gene ends were 0 bases for V and 6 bases for J; bases not matched to a gene: 8. Germline V gives CDR1 LGHDT, CDR2 YNNKEL (reference sequence). CDR3 length: 15 residues.

The CDR3 bases are TGTGCCAGCAGCCAAGAACCCCTGTACGCAGGGGTTGGAAACACCATATATTTT. Translating gives CASSQEPLYAGVGNTIYF. This chain connects TRBV14 to TRBJ1-3; maybe TRBD1 (6 bases). The germline V gene encodes CDR1 SGHDN and CDR2 FVKESK. The CDR3 consists of 18 residues. V was trimmed by 0 bases and J by 3 bases, leaving 18 bases between them.

The chain employs TRBV5-1 and TRBJ2-1; D is possibly TRBD1 or TRBD2 (5 bases each). Germline CDR1 and CDR2: SGHRS and YFSETQ. V lost 4 bases to trimming and J lost 6 bases, with 17 bases between them. This CDR3 has 15 amino acids. The CDR3 sequence is CASSIPNPGPNEQFF. As DNA, the CDR3 is TGCGCCAGCAGCATACCTAACCCGGGACCCAATGAGCAGTTCTTC.

On this clonotype: A much larger clone lies a single base off, so this may be a read error. The rearrangement joins TRBV7-2 to TRBJ1-5; D not resolved. Germline V gene sequence: CDR1 SGHTA, CDR2 FQGNSA. This CDR3 contains 16 residues. In DNA, the CDR3 is TGTGCCAGCGGCTTATTCGGGGTTCAAAGCAATCAGCCCCAGCATTTT. This codes for CASGLFGVQSNQPQHF.

This clonotype was seen at least ten times. The V call is TRBV11-1, the J call TRBJ1-5; 7 bases are shared with TRBD1. Germline V gene data show CDR1 as SGHAT and CDR2 as FQDESV (reference sequence). The CDR3 is 15 residues long. The V segment lost 5 bases and the J segment 3 bases; nucleotides outside the gene matches: 7. The CDR3 sequence: CASSLLGTDNQPQHF. The CDR3 DNA sequence: TGTGCCAGCAGCCTCCTGGGGACAGACAATCAGCCCCAGCATTTT.

This chain links TRBV4-1 with TRBJ2-7, with D possibly TRBD1 on 6 matching bases. The CDR3 sequence is 15 residues long. Trimming took off 1 base at V and 4 bases at J, with 14 bases between the two ends. Germline CDR1 reads MGHRA; CDR2 reads YSYEKL. CDR3 region: CASSQGDRLGYEQYF. The CDR3 DNA reads TGCGCCAGCAGCCAAGGAGACAGGCTCGGATACGAGCAGTACTTC.

Many counts were recorded for this clonotype. The rearrangement joins TRBV13 to TRBJ1-1; D perhaps matches TRBD1 (6 bases). Trimming left V 5 bases short and J 4 bases short, with 23 bases between. CDR1 is PRHDT and CDR2 is FYEKMQ in the germline V gene (reference sequence). There are 17 residues in the CDR3. The CDR3 DNA sequence: TGTGCCAGCAGCCAGTCGTTCATAGAGGGGGGAAGCACTGAAGCTTTCTTT. Protein: CASSQSFIEGGSTEAFF. Based on the CDR3 plus reference TRBV13 and TRBJ1-1, the full variable domain is AAGVIQSPRHLIKEKRETATLKCYPIPRHDTVYWYQQGPGQDPQFLISFYEKMQSDKGSIPDRFSAQQFSDYHSELNMSSLELGDSALYFCASSQSFIEGGSTEAFFGQGTRLTVV.

This clonotype was counted ten times or more. The chain has TRBV3-1 and TRBJ2-7; D is undetermined. Deletions cut 0 bases from V and 3 bases from J, with 6 bases between. The germline V gene has CDR1 LGHDT and CDR2 YNNKEL (reference sequence). The CDR3 runs 13 residues. The CDR3 bases are TGTGCCAGCAGCCAAGATCTTGACTACGAGCAGTACTTC. Its protein product is CASSQDLDYEQYF.

This clonotype was counted at least ten times. The CDR3 sequence is CASSLVSARGLEKLFF. The DNA for the CDR3 is TGTGCCAGCAGCTTAGTGAGTGCCAGGGGCTTGGAAAAACTGTTTTTT. The chain uses TRBV7-2 and TRBJ1-4; D might be TRBD1 (6 bases). Trimming removed 1 base at V and 8 bases at J, with 17 bases between. Per the germline V gene, CDR1 is SGHTA and CDR2 is FQGNSA. The CDR3 covers 16 residues.

The chain joins TRBV28 to TRBJ2-7; D possibly uses TRBD1 or TRBD2 (5 bases each). Trimming pared 5 bases from V and 6 bases from J, leaving 17 bases between. Germline CDR1 MDHEN, CDR2 SYDVKM. The CDR3 contains 14 residues. The DNA for the CDR3 is TGTGCCAGCAGTCCCATGGGGGAGCGAGTCGAGCAGTACTTC. Translation: CASSPMGERVEQYF.